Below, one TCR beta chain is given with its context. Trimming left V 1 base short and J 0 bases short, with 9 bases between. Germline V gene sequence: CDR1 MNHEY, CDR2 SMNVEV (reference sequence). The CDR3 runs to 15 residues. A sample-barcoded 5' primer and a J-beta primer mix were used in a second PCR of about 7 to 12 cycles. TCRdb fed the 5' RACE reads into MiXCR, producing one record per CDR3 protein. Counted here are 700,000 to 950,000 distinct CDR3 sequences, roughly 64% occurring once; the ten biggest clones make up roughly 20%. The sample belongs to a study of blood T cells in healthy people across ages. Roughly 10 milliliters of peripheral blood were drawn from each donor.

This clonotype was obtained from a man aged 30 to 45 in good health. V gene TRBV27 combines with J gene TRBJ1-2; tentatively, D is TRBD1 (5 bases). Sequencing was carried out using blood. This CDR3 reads CASSLLGTSNYGYTF. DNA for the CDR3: TGTGCCAGCAGTTTATTGGGGACCTCTAACTATGGCTACACCTTC.